This TCR beta chain came from a study of T cells in Graves' hyperthyroidism and ophthalmopathy. This clonotype has ten or more counts. Patients affected by ophthalmopathy presented a Clinical Activity Score of at least 3, a NOSPECS grade of at least 4, and disease duration below 3 months. TCR beta CDR3 region amplification was performed from RNA transcripts. A set of HTBI primers served as the primers for a first-round RT-PCR of the TCR CDR3. TCRdb recomputed calls from the multiplex PCR reads with MiXCR, one row per CDR3 protein. The data show some 490,000 distinct CDR3 sequences, around 16% seen once. This CDR3 contains 13 residues. Germline lookup yields CDR1 DFQATT and CDR2 SNEGSKA (reference sequence). Trimming removed 0 bases from V and 4 bases from J, with 9 bases in between.

The chain joins TRBV20-1 to TRBJ1-2; the D is unclear. The receptor was derived from a woman aged 25-40 years with Graves' ophthalmopathy. Source material: blood. CDR3 nucleotide sequence: TGCAGTGCTAGAGATCCGGGCCTCTATGGCTACACCTTC. Translating it yields CSARDPGLYGYTF.